A selection of T cell receptor beta chains follows, all from one sample in a study of blood T cells in healthy people across ages. TCRdb passed the 5' RACE reads through MiXCR, listing each CDR3 protein once. The sample contains under 1 million distinct CDR3 sequences, 44% of which appear only once. Material: blood. Receptor source: a man in his sixties in good health. Each CDR3 is given with its conserved first and last residue. Fields, in order: V gene, clone size, D gene, J gene, CDR3 DNA, CDR3 protein. D genes are given only for firm matches. Rows give clone size only sometimes, using once, few, many, or a class for an expanded clone.

TRBV12-3/TRBV12-4	-	-	TRBJ1-4	TGTGCCAGCAGTCCGGGACTAGAGGCTGAAAAACTGTTTTTT	CASSPGLEAEKLFF
TRBV28	few	TRBD2	TRBJ2-1	TGTGCCAGCAGTTCCTACCGACTAGCGGGGGGGCATTACAATGAGCAGTTCTTC	CASSSYRLAGGHYNEQFF
TRBV7-8	-	TRBD2	TRBJ2-1	TGTGCCAGCAGCCCACAAAGGGGACTAGCCCTGTGGGAGCAGTTCTTC	CASSPQRGLALWEQFF
TRBV12-3/TRBV12-4	-	-	TRBJ2-7	TGTGCCAGCAGTTTAGCGCGACAGGCGATCTCCCACGAGCAGTACTTC	CASSLARQAISHEQYF
TRBV9	-	-	TRBJ2-7	TGTGCCAGCAGCGTAACCGGGACTTCTATCTACGAGCAGTACTTC	CASSVTGTSIYEQYF
TRBV5-1	few	-	TRBJ2-3	TGCGCCAGCAGCCCGCGCTTTAGCACAGATACGCAGTATTTT	CASSPRFSTDTQYF
TRBV27	-	-	TRBJ2-2	TGTGCCAGCAGTTTGTGGGTTGACGGGGAGCTGTTTTTT	CASSLWVDGELFF
TRBV6-2/TRBV6-3	-	TRBD2	TRBJ2-1	TGTGCCAGCAGTTGGCGGGGGGGCTCCTATGAGCAGTTCTTC	CASSWRGGSYEQFF
TRBV15	few	TRBD1	TRBJ1-2	TGTGCCACCAGCAGTCAATTAACGGAGACAGGGGGCGGAGGCTACACCTTC	CATSSQLTETGGGGYTF
TRBV28	few	-	TRBJ2-7	TGTGCCAGTCAAAGGCCTCCCTTCGAGCAGTACTTC	CASQRPPFEQYF
TRBV27	few	-	TRBJ1-1	TGTGCCAGCAGCTCGGCGGGGGGAGGAAACACTGAAGCTTTCTTT	CASSSAGGGNTEAFF
TRBV7-2	few	-	TRBJ2-3	TGTGCCAGCAGCTCACGACAGCCCATGGATACGCAGTATTTT	CASSSRQPMDTQYF
TRBV11-2	-	-	TRBJ2-1	TGTGCCAGCAGCTTTGGTTCTAGTAACGATGAGCAGTTCTTC	CASSFGSSNDEQFF
TRBV4-3	-	TRBD1	TRBJ1-6	TGCGCCAGCAGCCAAGGGACAGGGGACTCACCCCTCCACTTT	CASSQGTGDSPLHF
TRBV7-2	-	-	TRBJ2-5	TGTGCCAGCAGCTTAGAAAGACAGGTCCTGGGGGGGGAGACCCAGTACTTC	CASSLERQVLGGETQYF
TRBV7-2	-	-	TRBJ1-3	TGTGCCAGCAGCCGGCCGGGCCCCGAAAACACCATATATTTT	CASSRPGPENTIYF
TRBV7-9	-	TRBD1	TRBJ1-1	TGTGCCAGCAGCTTAGAGGGGGCGAACACTGAAGCTTTCTTT	CASSLEGANTEAFF
TRBV30	few	TRBD2	TRBJ2-5	TGTGCCTGGAGTGTACGCGGCGGGGGGGCCGAGAAGACCCAGTACTTC	CAWSVRGGGAEKTQYF
TRBV20-1	-	TRBD1	TRBJ2-6	TGCAGTGCTAGTGCCGGGACAGGTGGGGCCAACGTCCTGACTTTC	CSASAGTGGANVLTF
TRBV7-2	-	TRBD2	TRBJ2-1	TGTGCCAGCAGCTTAGAATTACTAGCGGAGGGCCTTGGCGAGCAGTTCTTC	CASSLELLAEGLGEQFF
TRBV10-3	-	-	TRBJ2-1	TGTGCCACAGGACTCGGATACAATGAGCAGTTCTTC	CATGLGYNEQFF
TRBV6-1	-	-	TRBJ1-5	TGTGCCAGCAGTAGGGACGGCTATAGCAATCAGCCCCAGCATTTT	CASSRDGYSNQPQHF
TRBV27	-	-	TRBJ2-3	TGTGCCAGCAGAAACTGGGCAGATACGCAGTATTTT	CASRNWADTQYF
TRBV4-3	-	TRBD1	TRBJ2-7	TGCGCCAGCAGCAAAACGGGACAGGGAGGCGAGCAGTACTTC	CASSKTGQGGEQYF
TRBV9	-	-	TRBJ1-2	TGTGCCAGCAGCGTAGCTACCGGGGGATATGGCTACACCTTC	CASSVATGGYGYTF
TRBV7-2	many	-	TRBJ2-5	TGTGCCAGCAGCTTAGTAACTCAAGAGACCCAGTACTTC	CASSLVTQETQYF
TRBV3-1	-	-	TRBJ2-6	TGTGCCAGCAGTCAGGGGCCCGCTGGGGCCAACGTCCTGACTTTC	CASSQGPAGANVLTF
TRBV6-5	-	-	TRBJ1-4	TGTGCCAGCAGTAAAGGGGGGCTTGCTGAAAAACTGTTTTTT	CASSKGGLAEKLFF
TRBV5-5	few	-	TRBJ2-1	TGTGCCAGCAGCTTTGACGGGGGCGATGAGCAGTTCTTC	CASSFDGGDEQFF
TRBV12-3/TRBV12-4	-	TRBD1	TRBJ2-7	TGTGCCAGCAGTCCGGGGACAGGGGGAGTATCCTACAATGAGCAGTACTTC	CASSPGTGGVSYNEQYF
TRBV29-1	-	-	TRBJ1-1	TGCAGCGTTTTGGTGCTTTTGGGGAACACTGAAGCTTTCTTT	CSVLVLLGNTEAFF
TRBV6-5	-	-	TRBJ2-4	TGTGCCAGCAACAGATCAGGGAAGGACGCGCAGTACTTC	CASNRSGKDAQYF
TRBV6-1	-	TRBD1	TRBJ1-1	TGTGCCAGCAGCCGGACAGGGGCGTTGAACACTGAAGCTTTCTTT	CASSRTGALNTEAFF
TRBV12-3/TRBV12-4	-	-	TRBJ2-3	TGTGCCAGCAGAGCTTATACTCTGGATACGCAGTATTTT	CASRAYTLDTQYF
TRBV20-1	-	-	TRBJ2-7	TGCAGTGCCCGAGGTGAGGGCGGATACTACGAGCAGTACTTC	CSARGEGGYYEQYF
TRBV7-8	-	-	TRBJ2-5	TGTGCCAGCACCGTGGACTTTCTTCCACCCCAGTACTTC	CASTVDFLPPQYF
TRBV20-1	few	TRBD2	TRBJ2-1	TGCAGTGCTAGAGCGGGGGGAGGCGGGGAATCCTACAATGAGCAGTTCTTC	CSARAGGGGESYNEQFF
TRBV3-1	-	-	TRBJ1-2	TGTGCCAGCAGCCAAGTGTTTGGGGCCAGTTCGAGACACGGCTACACCTTC	CASSQVFGASSRHGYTF
TRBV12-3/TRBV12-4	few	-	TRBJ2-7	TGTGCCAGCAGGGACGGAGGACCACGCTACGAGCAGTACTTC	CASRDGGPRYEQYF
TRBV6-1	-	TRBD1	TRBJ1-1	TGTGCCAGCCTCAGGGGGCAGAACATGAACACTGAAGCTTTCTTT	CASLRGQNMNTEAFF
TRBV14	-	-	TRBJ2-7	TGTGCCAGCAGCCCCCCATGGGGAGACCCCTCCGGCGAGCAGTACTTC	CASSPPWGDPSGEQYF
TRBV9	few	-	TRBJ1-2	TGTGCCAGCAGCGGACCGGGACGGGGATTTTTGCATGGCTACACCTTC	CASSGPGRGFLHGYTF
TRBV27	-	TRBD1	TRBJ1-1	TGTGCCAGCAGGCCCCGACAGGGGGCGAATGTGTACACTGAAGCTTTCTTT	CASRPRQGANVYTEAFF
TRBV9	few	-	TRBJ1-2	TGTGCCAGCAGCCCTCGGGATTTCGTGGGTGGCTACACCTTC	CASSPRDFVGGYTF
TRBV5-6	-	-	TRBJ2-7	TGTGCCAGCAGTGAAGAGGGGTTACCCTACGAGCAGTACTTC	CASSEEGLPYEQYF
TRBV4-1	-	-	TRBJ2-1	TGCGCCAGCAGCCAAGAGGCAGTTGGTGAGCAGTTCTTC	CASSQEAVGEQFF
TRBV6-5	-	TRBD1	TRBJ1-2	TGTGCCAGCAAAAAGACAGGGGCTGGTGGCTACACCTTC	CASKKTGAGGYTF
TRBV6-5	-	TRBD1	TRBJ2-3	TGTGCCACCAAACAGGGGGCGAGAGGAGATACGCAGTATTTT	CATKQGARGDTQYF
TRBV4-1	few	TRBD1	TRBJ2-3	TGTGCCAGCAGCCAAGGACAGGGTCCAGATACGCAGTATTTT	CASSQGQGPDTQYF
TRBV12-3/TRBV12-4	few	TRBD1	TRBJ1-6	TGTGCCAGCAGTCGTATCCAGGGGGCCCTATATAATTCACCCCTCCACTTT	CASSRIQGALYNSPLHF
TRBV28	few	-	TRBJ2-7	TGTGCCAGCAGTTACGATCCTACGGTTTACTACGAGCAGTACTTC	CASSYDPTVYYEQYF
TRBV10-2	-	TRBD1	TRBJ2-7	TGCGCCAGCAGTGGAGGACAGGGGTTCACCCAGTACTTC	CASSGGQGFTQYF
TRBV7-2	few	-	TRBJ1-2	TGTGCCAGCAGCTTAGGACCAGGCGGCTACACCTTC	CASSLGPGGYTF